These 11 T cell receptor beta chains originate from one sample sequenced in a study of identical twins. Via MiXCR, TCRdb re-called the 5' RACE reads, giving one row per CDR3 protein. Of under 250,000 distinct CDR3 sequences listed, 9.4% are singletons. Sample: memory (CD45RO+) T cells sorted from blood. The receptors were sampled from a young woman in good health.

The CDR3 loop reads CASRGGGRVYEQYF. CDR3 in DNA: TGTGCCAGCAGAGGTGGCGGGAGAGTCTACGAGCAGTACTTC. The rearrangement joins TRBV6-2 or TRBV6-3 to TRBJ2-7, with TRBD2 matching over 7 bases. This CDR3 has 14 residues. Germline CDR1 and CDR2: MNHEY and SVGEGT. J lost 3 bases, V lost 6 bases, and 8 bases had no gene match.

In this sample, this clonotype turned up many times. This rearrangement joins TRBV3-1 to TRBJ2-1, with D tentatively TRBD2 (6 bases). This CDR3 comprises 13 residues. CDR1 is LGHDT and CDR2 is YNNKEL in the germline V gene (reference sequence). V was trimmed by 7 bases and J by 4 bases, leaving 11 bases between them. CDR3 sequence (DNA): TGTGCCAGCACCTATAGCGGATACAATGAGCAGTTCTTC. Its translation is CASTYSGYNEQFF.

The chain has TRBV20-1 and TRBJ2-1; 11 positions match TRBD2. The germline gives CDR1 DFQATT, CDR2 SNEGSKA (reference sequence). V lost 6 bases to trimming and J lost 6 bases; unmatched junction nucleotides: 10. The CDR3 totals 15 residues. The CDR3 here is CSADLAGGGSNEQFF. Here the CDR3 DNA reads TGCAGTGCAGATCTAGCGGGGGGAGGTAGCAATGAGCAGTTCTTC.

V is TRBV12-3 or TRBV12-4 and J is TRBJ2-3, with D tentatively TRBD2 (5 bases). Trimming removed 6 bases from V and 5 bases from J, with 9 bases in between. This CDR3 is built from 12 residues. This chain's CDR3 is CASRGSEDTQYF. The CDR3 region has the DNA TGTGCCAGCAGGGGTAGCGAAGATACGCAGTATTTT.

The V call is TRBV6-5, the J call TRBJ1-5; D unclear. V lost 0 bases and J lost 5, with 8 bases in between. CDR3 length: 14 amino acids. From germline, CDR1 is MNHEY and CDR2 SVGAGI. The CDR3 loop reads CASSYSASHQPQHF. The CDR3 nucleotides read TGTGCCAGCAGTTACTCGGCCTCTCATCAGCCCCAGCATTTT.

This clonotype has a count of ten or more. CDR3 bases: TGTGCCAGCCAGTACTATCAGGGGGAGCAGTACTTC. Its translation is CASQYYQGEQYF. The V and J genes are TRBV5-6 and TRBJ2-7; D is possibly TRBD1 (6 bases). Germline V lookup: CDR1 SGHDT, CDR2 YYEEEE. The CDR3 has 12 amino acids. V lost 7 bases, J lost 7 bases, and 15 bases lay in between.

This clonotype occurred many times. The chain has TRBV4-2 and TRBJ2-2; 12 bases match TRBD1. V lost 0 bases and J lost 7; bases outside the gene matches: 6. This CDR3 region has 17 residues. CDR1 and CDR2 (germline): LGHNA, YNFKEQ. The CDR3 DNA reads as TGTGCCAGCAGCCAAGATGCGGGACAGGGGGCTATCGGGGAGCTGTTTTTT. Its translation: CASSQDAGQGAIGELFF.

This clonotype occurred many times. The rearrangement links TRBV7-9 to TRBJ1-2; 11 bases agree with TRBD1. Trimming at V came to 5 bases and at J to 2 bases, leaving 7 bases not matched to a gene. The germline gives CDR1 SEHNR, CDR2 FQNEAQ (reference sequence). This CDR3 comprises 16 residues. The CDR3 sequence is CASSPGTGGENYGYTF. DNA for the CDR3: TGTGCCAGCAGCCCCGGGACAGGGGGAGAAAACTATGGCTACACCTTC.

This clonotype has only a few counts. The chain recombines TRBV20-1 with TRBJ2-1; the D gene is possibly TRBD1 (6 bases). Trimming cost V 6 bases and J 0 bases, with 18 bases left between them. Germline V gene lookup returns CDR1 DFQATT and CDR2 SNEGSKA (reference sequence). The CDR3 covers 16 residues. Written as DNA, the CDR3 is TGCAGTGCCCGCTCGAGGGGGAAGAGCTCCTACAATGAGCAGTTCTTC. Its translation is CSARSRGKSSYNEQFF.

This clonotype occurred a few times. The CDR3 sequence: CASSPTTGENEQFF. CDR3 sequence (DNA): TGTGCCAGCTCACCGACCACAGGAGAAAATGAGCAGTTCTTC. The J gene is TRBJ2-1, the V gene TRBV18, with a possible D match to TRBD1 (5 bases). V lost 3 bases to trimming and J lost 7 bases, with 13 bases between them. Germline lookup yields CDR1 KGHSH and CDR2 LQKENI. The length of the CDR3 is 14 residues.

The rearrangement joins TRBV10-2 to TRBJ2-7, with 10 positions matching TRBD2. The junction had 13 bases not matched to a gene; V was cut back by 4 bases and J by 1 base. Germline assignment: CDR1 WSHSY and CDR2 SAAADI. The CDR3 covers 18 residues. The CDR3 loop reads CASSVETSGRRPSYEQYF. The CDR3 nucleotides are TGCGCCAGCAGTGTAGAGACTAGCGGGCGCAGACCGTCCTACGAGCAGTACTTC.